A single TCR beta chain is shown here with its context. Study processing details: Estimation of nucleated cell counts was performed using reference gene primer amplification. Sequenced by immunoSEQ multiplex PCR; TCRdb stores in-frame clones only, minus some. V, J and clone size reflect that table, while D and trimming were determined from the DNA. Altogether about 200,000 clones are present, roughly 89% being singletons, with the ten largest covering less than 7.5%. This CDR3 has 15 amino acids. In germline, CDR1 is MNHEY, CDR2 SVGAGI. The junction had 5 bases not matched to a gene; V was cut back by 3 bases and J by 4 bases. This sample stems from a study of blood T cell repertoires in COVID-19. Turning to the study itself: Both acute and convalescent COVID-19 samples were obtained from the United States, Italy and Spain. PBMCs, B-cell-depleted T cells, or T cells were the source of the cDNA or gDNA that made up the material.

V is TRBV6-5 and J is TRBJ2-7; 11 bases align to TRBD2. Sequencing used peripheral blood. The sequence was collected from a man aged 60-69 years who had recovered from COVID-19. CDR3 DNA: TGTGCCAGCAGTTATGTAGCGGGGGGGCGGTACGAGCAGTACTTC. This encodes CASSYVAGGRYEQYF.